This T cell receptor (beta chain) was profiled in a study of Graves' ophthalmopathy and Graves' hyperthyroidism. Scientists amplified the TCR beta CDR3 regions from RNA transcripts. Investigators did first-round RT-PCR with HTBI primers, then second-round multiplex PCR. TCRdb re-called the multiplex PCR reads through MiXCR, storing one row per CDR3 protein. The sample has over 500,000 distinct CDR3 sequences; 20% to 25% are singletons. With 3 bases removed from V and 10 bases from J, the gap between germline ends came to 16 bases. This CDR3 spans 15 amino acids. Germline V lookup: CDR1 SGHAT, CDR2 FQNNGV.

Specimen: peripheral blood. The V call is TRBV11-2, the J call TRBJ1-6; possibly TRBD1 for D (6 bases). This receptor was taken from a woman aged 18-29 years with stable Graves' hyperthyroidism. Some clones in this sample may be carry-over from other donors' samples. The CDR3 spells CASSFRQEGGSPLHF. The CDR3 DNA follows: TGTGCCAGCAGCTTTAGACAGGAAGGAGGCTCACCCCTCCACTTT.